The clone carrying this T cell receptor (beta chain) was counted many times. Its specificity is not known. The library was designed around alpha chains, so this beta chain is a stray read whose abundance carries little weight. This entry belongs to a study of spatial heterogeneity in lung cancer. Unique molecular identifiers tagged every individual TCR cDNA molecule. In TCRdb, the 5' RACE reads were re-called with MiXCR into one record per CDR3 protein. The sample yields some 3,800 distinct CDR3 sequences, around a tenth seen once. Noted time point: sample taken at primary tumor resection. The donor group consisted of around 70 patients who had untreated, early-stage non-small cell lung cancer. Sequencing of whole RNA from tumor, nontumor lung or frozen PBMC involved no sorting. CDR3 size: 18 residues. Germline V gene lookup returns CDR1 SGDLS and CDR2 YYNGEE. The V gene end was trimmed by 4 bases and the J gene end by 5 bases; junction bases not matched to a gene: 15.

Overall study findings and caveats: Expanded alpha and beta TCR counts within tumors tracked tumor mutation counts.

The TCR sequence derives from a male donor with early-stage non-small cell lung cancer. The chain carries TRBV9 and TRBJ1-4, with 9 bases that match TRBD1. Specimen: lung tumor tissue, collected at surgery. CDR3 residues: CASSPRTGTGTKNEKLFF. CDR3 sequence (DNA): TGTGCCAGCAGCCCAAGAACCGGGACAGGGACCAAGAATGAAAAACTGTTTTTT.